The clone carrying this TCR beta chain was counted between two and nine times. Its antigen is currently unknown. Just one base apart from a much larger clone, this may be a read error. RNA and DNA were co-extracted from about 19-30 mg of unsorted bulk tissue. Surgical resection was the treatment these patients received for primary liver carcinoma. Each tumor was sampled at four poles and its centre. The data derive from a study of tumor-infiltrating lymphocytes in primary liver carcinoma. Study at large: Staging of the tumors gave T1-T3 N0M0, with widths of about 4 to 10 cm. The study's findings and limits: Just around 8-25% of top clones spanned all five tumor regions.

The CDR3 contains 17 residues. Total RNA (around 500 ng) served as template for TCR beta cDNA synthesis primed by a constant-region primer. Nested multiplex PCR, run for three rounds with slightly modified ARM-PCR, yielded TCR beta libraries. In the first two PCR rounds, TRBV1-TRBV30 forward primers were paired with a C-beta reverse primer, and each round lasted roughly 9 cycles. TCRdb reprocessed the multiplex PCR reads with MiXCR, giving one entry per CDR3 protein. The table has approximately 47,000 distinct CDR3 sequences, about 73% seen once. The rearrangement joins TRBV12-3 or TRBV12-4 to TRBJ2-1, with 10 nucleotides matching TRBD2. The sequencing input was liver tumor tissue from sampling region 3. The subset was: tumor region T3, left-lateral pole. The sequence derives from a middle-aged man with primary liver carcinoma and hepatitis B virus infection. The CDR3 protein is CASSLALERGGRNEQLF. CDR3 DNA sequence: TGTGCCAGCAGTTTAGCGCTGGAGCGGGGGGGCCGGAATGAGCAGCTCTTC.